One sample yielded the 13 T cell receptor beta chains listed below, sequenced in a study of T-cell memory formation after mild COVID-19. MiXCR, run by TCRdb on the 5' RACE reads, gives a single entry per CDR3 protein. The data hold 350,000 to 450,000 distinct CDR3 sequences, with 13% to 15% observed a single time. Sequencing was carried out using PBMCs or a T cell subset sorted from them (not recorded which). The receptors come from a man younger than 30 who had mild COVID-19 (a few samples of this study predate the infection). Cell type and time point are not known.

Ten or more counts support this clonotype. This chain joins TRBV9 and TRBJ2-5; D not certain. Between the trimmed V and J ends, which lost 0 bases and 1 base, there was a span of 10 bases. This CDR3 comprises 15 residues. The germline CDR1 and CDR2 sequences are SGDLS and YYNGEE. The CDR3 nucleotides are TGTGCCAGCAGCGTAGCTGGGCAGACCCAAGAGACCCAGTACTTC. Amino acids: CASSVAGQTQETQYF.

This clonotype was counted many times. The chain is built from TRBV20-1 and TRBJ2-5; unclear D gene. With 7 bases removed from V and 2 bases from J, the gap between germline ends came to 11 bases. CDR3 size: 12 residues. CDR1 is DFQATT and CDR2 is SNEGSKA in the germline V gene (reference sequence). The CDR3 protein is CSGPDGQETQYF. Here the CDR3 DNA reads TGCAGTGGGCCGGACGGGCAAGAGACCCAGTACTTC.

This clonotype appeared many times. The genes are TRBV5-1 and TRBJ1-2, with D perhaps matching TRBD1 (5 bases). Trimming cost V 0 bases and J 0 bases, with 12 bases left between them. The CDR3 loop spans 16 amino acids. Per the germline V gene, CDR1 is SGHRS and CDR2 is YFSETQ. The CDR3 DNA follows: TGCGCCAGCAGCTTGGTGCGGGGCACGTCTAACTATGGCTACACCTTC. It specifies CASSLVRGTSNYGYTF. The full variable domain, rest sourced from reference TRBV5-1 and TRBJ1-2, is KAGVTQTPRYLIKTRGQQVTLSCSPISGHRSVSWYQQTPGQGLQFLFEYFSETQRNKGNFPGRFSGRQFSNSRSEMNVSTLELGDSALYLCASSLVRGTSNYGYTFGSGTRLTVV.

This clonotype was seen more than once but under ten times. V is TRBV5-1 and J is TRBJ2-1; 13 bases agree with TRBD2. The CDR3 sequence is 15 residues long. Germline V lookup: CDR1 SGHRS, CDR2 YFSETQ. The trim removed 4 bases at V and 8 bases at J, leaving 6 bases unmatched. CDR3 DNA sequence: TGCGCCAGCAGCGCACTAGCGGGGGGGCCCCATGAGCAGTTCTTC. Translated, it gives CASSALAGGPHEQFF.

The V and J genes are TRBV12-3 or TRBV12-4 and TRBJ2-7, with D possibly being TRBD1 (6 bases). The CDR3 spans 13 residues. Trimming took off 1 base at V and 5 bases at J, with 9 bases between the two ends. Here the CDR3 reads CASSLGAGDEQYF. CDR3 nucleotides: TGTGCCAGCAGTTTAGGGGCAGGGGACGAGCAGTACTTC.

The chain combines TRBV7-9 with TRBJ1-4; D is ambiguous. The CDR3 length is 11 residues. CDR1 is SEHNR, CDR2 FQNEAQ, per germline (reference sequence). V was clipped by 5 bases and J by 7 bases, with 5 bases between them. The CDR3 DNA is TGTGCCAGCAGCCAAATTGAAAAACTGTTTTTT. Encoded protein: CASSQIEKLFF.

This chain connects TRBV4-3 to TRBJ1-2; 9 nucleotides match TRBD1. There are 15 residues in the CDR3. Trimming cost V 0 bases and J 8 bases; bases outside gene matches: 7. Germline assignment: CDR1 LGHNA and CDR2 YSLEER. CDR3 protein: CASSQDYGQGRGYTF. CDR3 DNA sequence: TGCGCCAGCAGCCAAGATTACGGACAGGGGCGCGGCTACACCTTC.

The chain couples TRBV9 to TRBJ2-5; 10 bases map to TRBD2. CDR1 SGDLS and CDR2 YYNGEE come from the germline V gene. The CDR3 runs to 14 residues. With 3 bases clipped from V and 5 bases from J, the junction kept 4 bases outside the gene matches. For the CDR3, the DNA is TGTGCCAGCAGCGCCCAACTAGCGGGGGAGACCCAGTACTTC. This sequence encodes CASSAQLAGETQYF.

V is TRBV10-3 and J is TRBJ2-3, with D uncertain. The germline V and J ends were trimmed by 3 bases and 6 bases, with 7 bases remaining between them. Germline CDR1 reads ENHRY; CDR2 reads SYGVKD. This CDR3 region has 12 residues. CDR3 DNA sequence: TGTGCCATCAGTGAAGGGAAGGATACGCAGTATTTT. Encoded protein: CAISEGKDTQYF.

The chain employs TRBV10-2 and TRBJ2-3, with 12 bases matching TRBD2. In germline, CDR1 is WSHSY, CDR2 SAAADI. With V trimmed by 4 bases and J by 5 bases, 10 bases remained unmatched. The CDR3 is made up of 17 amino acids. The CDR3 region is CASSALAGGPTGDTQYF. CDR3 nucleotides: TGCGCCAGCAGTGCACTAGCGGGGGGCCCCACCGGAGATACGCAGTATTTT.

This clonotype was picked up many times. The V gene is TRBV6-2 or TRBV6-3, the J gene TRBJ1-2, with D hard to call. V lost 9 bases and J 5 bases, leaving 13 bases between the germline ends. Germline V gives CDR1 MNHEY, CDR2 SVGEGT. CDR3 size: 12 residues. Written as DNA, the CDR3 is TGTGCCAGTTCCTATGGAGGATATGGCTACACCTTC. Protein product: CASSYGGYGYTF.

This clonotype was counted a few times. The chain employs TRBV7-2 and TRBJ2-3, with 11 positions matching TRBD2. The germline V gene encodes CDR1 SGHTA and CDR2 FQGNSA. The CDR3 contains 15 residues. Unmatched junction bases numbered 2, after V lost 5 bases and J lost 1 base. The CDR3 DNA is TGTGCCAGCAGCATACTAGCGGGAGGCACAGATACGCAGTATTTT. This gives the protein CASSILAGGTDTQYF.

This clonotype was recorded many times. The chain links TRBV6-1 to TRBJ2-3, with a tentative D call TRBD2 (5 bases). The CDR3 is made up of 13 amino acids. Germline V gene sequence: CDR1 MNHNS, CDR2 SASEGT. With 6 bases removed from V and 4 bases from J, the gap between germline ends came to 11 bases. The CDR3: CASSKTRADTQYF. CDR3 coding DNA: TGTGCCAGCAGCAAAACTAGGGCAGATACGCAGTATTTT.